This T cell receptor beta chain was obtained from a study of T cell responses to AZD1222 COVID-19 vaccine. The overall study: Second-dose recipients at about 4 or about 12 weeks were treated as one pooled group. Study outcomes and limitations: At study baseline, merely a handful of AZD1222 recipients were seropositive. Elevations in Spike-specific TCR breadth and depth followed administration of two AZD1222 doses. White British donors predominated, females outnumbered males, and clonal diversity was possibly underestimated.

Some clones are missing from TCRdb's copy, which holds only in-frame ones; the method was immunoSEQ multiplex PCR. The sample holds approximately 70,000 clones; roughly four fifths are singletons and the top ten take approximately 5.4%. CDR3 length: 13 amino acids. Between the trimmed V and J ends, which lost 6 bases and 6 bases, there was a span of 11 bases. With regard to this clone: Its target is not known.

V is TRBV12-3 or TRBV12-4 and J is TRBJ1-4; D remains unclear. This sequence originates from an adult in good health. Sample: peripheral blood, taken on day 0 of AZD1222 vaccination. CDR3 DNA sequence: TGTGCCAGCAGGGACCCCCGGCATGAAAAACTGTTTTTT. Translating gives CASRDPRHEKLFF.